The sequence of this T cell receptor (beta chain) was determined in a study of blood T cell repertoires in COVID-19. The wider study: Some COVID-19 samples were acute and others convalescent; all came from the United States, Italy and Spain. T cells, B-cell-depleted T cells, or PBMCs supplied cDNA or gDNA.

Repertoires were generated with immunoSEQ multiplex PCR, while TCRdb's copy carries only in-frame clones and drops some. The repertoire holds some 400,000 clones, 85% to 90% seen once, with 6.5% in the top ten. The V gene lost 3 bases and the J gene lost 5 bases, with 13 bases spanning the gap. Germline CDR1 and CDR2: LNHDA and SQIVND (reference sequence). The CDR3 runs 14 residues. This chain joins TRBV19 and TRBJ2-5, with D hard to call. Sample: peripheral blood. The sequence came from a man between 18 and 35 years old with active or convalescent COVID-19. Here the CDR3 DNA reads TGTGCCAGTAGTATGGTTTCCAGGTTTGAGACCCAGTACTTC. This codes for CASSMVSRFETQYF.